The present T cell receptor beta chain was sequenced within a study of blood T cell repertoires in COVID-19 (dated by TCRdb to 2020 to 2022). At the level of the whole study: The collaborator samples originated in the United States, Italy and Spain and spanned the acute and convalescent phases of COVID-19. The material from the prospective study consisted of cDNA or gDNA derived from T cells, B-cell-depleted T cells, or PBMCs. Deeply sampled blood TCRbeta repertoires from subjects exposed to, actively infected with, or recovered from COVID-19 were included in the dataset. The repertoires were released in a freely available public database meant as a resource for research on the immune response to SARS-CoV-2. Samples were obtained from the ongoing ImmuneRACE study (first 160 participants) and from about 1,300 subjects provided by 6 global collaborators. Nearly every sample came with metadata listing a de-identified subject ID, COVID-19 status, age in years and sex. Where available, HLA class I and class II types were obtained from metadata supplied by the sample provider rather than from assay-based typing.

Concerning this clone: Its antigen remains unidentified. No much larger clone exists at a distance of one base, and base qualities are not known.

TCRbeta CDR3 regions were amplified from genomic DNA by means of the immunoSEQ Assay, a bias-controlled multiplex PCR. Under the source paper's analysis protocol: The number of nucleated cells in each sample was estimated by amplification of reference gene primers within the assay. To quantify the absolute abundance of each unique TCRbeta CDR3 rearrangement, sequence reads were collapsed and filtered. Productive Simpson clonality was computed per sample as the square root of Simpson's diversity index over productive rearrangements. Entries here come from immuneACCESS through TCRdb and include only in-frame sequences with V and J called. Some clones fail to appear in such tables; in the studies checked, an unresolved V gene covers under half of the shortfall, and the cause of the remainder is unknown. V and J calls and clone size come straight from that table; D and trimming were deduced from the DNA. This sample gives around 29,000 clones in total; 55% to 80% of them show up just once. About a sixth of the sample is in the top ten clones.

The junction shows trimming of 5 bases on V and 9 bases on J, plus 17 bases between the germline ends. The CDR3 runs 14 residues from the cysteine to the phenylalanine. CDR3 DNA only is kept here, 42 bases in frame from base 1. CDR1 SEHNR and CDR2 FQNEAQ were looked up in the germline V gene (reference sequence). Each collaborating institution followed its own protocols to collect whole blood in K2EDTA tubes. For TCRbeta analysis, collaborator samples were shipped as frozen whole blood, as isolated PBMCs, or as DNA extracted from either sample type. Overall results and qualifications from the work: How much clinical and demographic metadata was included differed by source and by participant, and the metadata was provided uncurated.

The sequence was obtained from a human donor in a cohort sampled during active COVID-19. The chain employs TRBV7-9 and TRBJ2-1; TRBD1 is a possible D gene, resting on 5 matching bases. The sequencing input was peripheral blood. The bases read TGTGCCAGCAGCCCCAGAAGTACAGGATCTGAGCAGTTCTTC. It codes for CASSPRSTGSEQFF.